Listed here is a single T cell receptor (beta chain). These data belong to a study of beta chain features in type 1 diabetes. V was trimmed by 0 bases and J by 1 base, leaving 10 bases between them. Germline V gene data show CDR1 as SGHRS and CDR2 as YFSETQ. The CDR3 length is 15 residues. Expressed TCRB transcripts were sequenced after all isolated RNA was converted to cDNA. Method: immunoSEQ multiplex PCR; TCRdb's copy keeps in-frame clones and lacks some. The sample holds 150,000 or so clones; about 50% are singletons and the top ten take 0.35% to 0.45%. Sequenced sample: Tregs from blood. The TCR originated in a young man in good health. The chain joins TRBV5-1 to TRBJ1-2; unclear D gene. The CDR3 sequence is CASSLGSRLNYGYTF. The CDR3 DNA sequence: TGCGCCAGCAGCTTGGGGTCAAGACTTAACTATGGCTACACCTTC.